Listed below are T cell receptor beta chains from one sample, sequenced in a study of blood T cell repertoires in COVID-19. Some clones are missing from TCRdb's copy, which holds only in-frame ones; the method was immunoSEQ multiplex PCR. The sample lists approximately 280,000 clones, about nine tenths occurring once. The sequencing sample was made of peripheral blood. Receptors were obtained from a man in his fifties with acute or convalescent COVID-19. CDR3s include the opening cysteine and the closing phenylalanine or tryptophan. D genes are given only for firm matches. Clone size, where shown, is once, few, many, or a class for clones that have expanded.

TGTGCCATCAGTGAAGACAGGGGGCTTTTTTACAATGAGCAGTTCTTC CAISEDRGLFYNEQFF TRBV10-3 NA TRBJ2-1 TRBD1
TGCGCCAGCAGCCGGACAGGCGCCGAGGGTCAGCCCCAGCATTTT CASSRTGAEGQPQHF TRBV5-1 NA TRBJ1-5 TRBD1
TGCAGTGCTAGTACACAGGGTGAAAATAGCAATCAGCCCCAGCATTTT CSASTQGENSNQPQHF TRBV20-1 NA TRBJ1-5 NA
TGTGCCAGCAGCTTAGAGGCCTGGACTGTCTATGGCTACACCTTC CASSLEAWTVYGYTF TRBV7-9 NA TRBJ1-2 NA
TGTGCCAGCAGTTCATTCCGACCAGGGCGCCATCAGCCCCAGCATTTT CASSSFRPGRHQPQHF TRBV6-5 NA TRBJ1-5 NA
TGTGCCAGCAGTTTACCCGGGTTGGGCTACACCTTC CASSLPGLGYTF TRBV12-3/TRBV12-4 NA TRBJ1-2 NA
TGTGCCTGGAACCACCGGGAGGGGACTAGCGGGGCAAATGAGCAGTTCTTC CAWNHREGTSGANEQFF TRBV30 NA TRBJ2-1 TRBD2
TGTGCCAGCAGCCCCGGGACAGGGGCTGGGGAGCAGTACTTC CASSPGTGAGEQYF TRBV7-3 NA TRBJ2-7 TRBD1
TGTGCCAGCAGCGTAGGGGACAGGGGGGGCTACGAGCAGTACTTC CASSVGDRGGYEQYF TRBV9 NA TRBJ2-7 TRBD1
TGTGCCAGCAGTTTGGACACCCCCCGGCGCTACACCTTC CASSLDTPRRYTF TRBV12-3/TRBV12-4 once TRBJ1-2 NA
TGCGCCAGCGGACAGGGAAGGGAGGTGACCCAGTACTTC CASGQGREVTQYF TRBV5-1 NA TRBJ2-5 TRBD1
TGTGCCAGCAGCTTGGTTTGGGGCCGGACAGATCGTCTTGGCTACACCTTC CASSLVWGRTDRLGYTF TRBV5-6 few TRBJ1-2 NA